In this sample, the clone carrying this TCR beta chain turned up many times. CDR1 and CDR2 (germline): SGDLS, YYNGEE. The CDR3 loop spans 16 amino acids. The V gene end was trimmed by 0 bases and the J gene end by 3 bases; junction bases not matched to a gene: 3. This record comes from a study of T-cell reconstitution after alpha-beta-depleted transplantation in children. Unique molecular identifiers were used to barcode this TCRbeta library. One entry per CDR3 protein, called by TCRdb with MiXCR from the PCR reads. Among roughly 500,000 distinct CDR3 sequences listed, around an eighth were seen once.

The chain links TRBV9 to TRBJ2-1, with TRBD2 matching over 10 bases. The input for sequencing was PBMCs from the stem cell graft donor, taken from the stem cell graft. The TCR comes from a human donor who donated a stem cell graft to a child with combined immunodeficiency. The CDR3 nucleotides are TGTGCCAGCAGCGTAGGGACTAGCGGCTACTACAATGAGCAGTTCTTC. The encoded protein is CASSVGTSGYYNEQFF.